The entry below gives a single T cell receptor beta chain sequence along with its context. The antigen is undetermined. These data come from a study of T cell responses to AZD1222 COVID-19 vaccine. Turning to the study itself: Second-dose recipients at about 4 or about 12 weeks were treated as one pooled group. Study-wide results and limits: White British ancestry dominated among donors, who included more females, and clonal diversity was possibly underestimated. Mapped onto spike, vaccine-associated CD4 TCRs spanned it and were dominant at 160-218 and 743-854.

TCRdb keeps only in-frame clones here, not all; method: immunoSEQ multiplex PCR. The table records tens of thousands of clones, 60% to 80% of them present only once. Looked up from germline, CDR1 is MNHEY and CDR2 is SVGEGT. The V end lost 5 bases, the J end lost 8 bases, and 12 bases lay between the germline ends. CDR3 length: 13 amino acids. The receptor comes from an adult in good health. The rearrangement links TRBV6-2 or TRBV6-3 to TRBJ1-4; no clear D gene. Sequencing was performed on peripheral blood, taken on day 0 of AZD1222 vaccination. The CDR3 region is CASSPRLGEKLFF. CDR3 DNA: TGTGCCAGCAGTCCACGCCTGGGCGAAAAACTGTTTTTT.